These 10 T cell receptor beta chains were all obtained from the same sample, sequenced in a study of vaccination and CD4 T cells after COVID-19. Oncomine TCR Beta short-read sequencing was applied to DNA from cultured CD4+ T cells. Each CDR3 protein is one row after TCRdb ran MiXCR on the PCR reads. The sample carries some 9,700 distinct CDR3 sequences, roughly two thirds recorded once. Antigen specificity for these receptors is unknown. Treatment denoted: approximately nine-day PBMC culture with coronavirus spike peptide pools or control peptides (ViraFEST assay). What was sequenced was CD4+ T cells from blood, cultured in vitro. These TCRs come from a human donor who had recovered from COVID-19.

The chain joins TRBV19 to TRBJ1-2; D remains unclear. V was cut by 4 bases and J by 6 bases, with 12 bases left in between. CDR1 and CDR2 from the germline V gene are LNHDA and SQIVND (reference sequence). This CDR3 is 13 amino acids long. The CDR3 DNA sequence: TGTGCCAGTAGTACCGGATCCTCAAATGGCTACACCTTC. It translates to CASSTGSSNGYTF.

In this sample, this clonotype turned up a few times. The rearrangement joins TRBV30 to TRBJ1-5, with TRBD1 as a possible D gene (5 bases). Deletions cut 0 bases from V and 5 bases from J, with 11 bases between. Germline V gene data show CDR1 as GTSNPN and CDR2 as SVGIG (reference sequence). This CDR3 is 14 amino acids long. The CDR3 DNA reads as TGTGCCTGGAGTGTAGGGCAGGGTTATCAGCCCCAGCATTTT. Its protein product is CAWSVGQGYQPQHF.

V usage is TRBV24-1 and J usage is TRBJ2-3; 8 bases align to TRBD2. Trimming removed 7 bases from V and 5 bases from J; junction bases left unmatched: 13. This CDR3 region has 16 residues. The germline V gene encodes CDR1 KGHDR and CDR2 SFDVKD. In DNA, the CDR3 is TGTGCCACCAGGCCCCGAGGAGCGGGAGTTGGAGATACGCAGTATTTT. Amino acid sequence: CATRPRGAGVGDTQYF.

The chain joins TRBV6-1 to TRBJ2-3; TRBD1 aligns across 10 bases. CDR3 length equals 15 residues. V dropped 6 bases and J dropped 2; count of bases not matched to a gene: 5. CDR1 is MNHNS and CDR2 is SASEGT in the germline V gene. As DNA, the CDR3 is TGTGCCAGCAGCCGACAGGGGGCTTACACAGATACGCAGTATTTT. This translates into CASSRQGAYTDTQYF.

This chain joins TRBV5-4 and TRBJ1-2; TRBD1 matches 7 bases. Unmatched junction bases numbered 5, after V lost 4 bases and J lost 2 bases. CDR1 is SGHNT, CDR2 YYREEE, per germline (reference sequence). The CDR3 length is 14 residues. The CDR3 DNA follows: TGTGCCAGCAGCCCTGACAGGGCGAACTATGGCTACACCTTC. Its protein product is CASSPDRANYGYTF.

J is TRBJ2-5 and V is TRBV11-2; a weak D match, TRBD2 (6 bases). Germline V gene data show CDR1 as SGHAT and CDR2 as FQNNGV. The ends were cut back, 5 bases at V and 7 bases at J, with 20 bases in the middle. The CDR3 loop spans 15 amino acids. DNA of the CDR3: TGTGCCAGCAGCCAAGGGCGCGGGGCCCAGGGGACCCAGTACTTC. Its translation is CASSQGRGAQGTQYF.

By share of the sample, this clonotype is large (0.1 to 1%). This sequence joins TRBV15 and TRBJ1-2; D not resolved. The CDR3 extends over 14 amino acids. With 1 base removed from V and 4 bases from J, the gap between germline ends came to 10 bases. Germline CDR1 reads LNHNV; CDR2 reads YYDKDF (reference sequence). CDR3 bases: TGTGCCACCAGCAGAGGGGAGGGAAGCTATGGCTACACCTTC. It encodes CATSRGEGSYGYTF.

The chain links TRBV6-1 to TRBJ1-1, with a possible D match to TRBD1 (6 bases). Trimming cost V 5 bases and J 11 bases, with 21 bases left between them. CDR1 and CDR2 from the germline V gene are MNHNS and SASEGT. The CDR3 contains 14 residues. The CDR3 DNA reads as TGTGCCAGCAGTAACCGGGACATCACTTTTGGGGCTTTCTTT. Translation gives CASSNRDITFGAFF.

V and J are TRBV6-1 and TRBJ2-5; D is possibly TRBD1 (5 bases). V lost 4 bases and J 2 bases, leaving 11 bases between the germline ends. This CDR3 spans 14 amino acids. CDR1 MNHNS and CDR2 SASEGT come from the germline V gene. The CDR3 DNA reads as TGTGCCAGCAGTGTGGGGCAGGGACAAGAGACCCAGTACTTC. Translated: CASSVGQGQETQYF.

The chain is built from TRBV6-2 or TRBV6-3 and TRBJ2-3, with D perhaps TRBD1 (5 bases). V lost 5 bases and J lost 2, with 14 bases in between. The CDR3 has 15 amino acids. CDR1 is MNHEY, CDR2 SVGEGT, per germline. The CDR3 loop reads CASSLTGPPTDTQYF. CDR3 bases: TGTGCCAGCAGTCTTACAGGTCCCCCCACAGATACGCAGTATTTT.